The present entry profiles one T cell receptor beta chain with its context. The data belong to a study of blood T cell repertoires in COVID-19. Study overall: The samples span acute and convalescent COVID-19 from the United States, Italy and Spain. T cells, B-cell-depleted T cells, or PBMCs supplied cDNA or gDNA.

The Seattle patients joined while their infection was active and were tracked longitudinally afterward. V lost 4 bases to trimming and J lost 2 bases, with 9 bases between them. This CDR3 has 14 amino acids. CDR1 LGHDT and CDR2 YNNKEL come from the germline V gene (reference sequence). In the authors' workflow: The assay estimated nucleated cells by amplifying reference gene primers. Data came from immunoSEQ multiplex PCR; TCRdb stores just in-frame clones and leaves some out. D and trimming were read from the DNA, whereas the V and J calls and clone size are those reported in that table. The repertoire holds over 70,000 clones, with approximately 81% as singletons.

The rearrangement joins TRBV3-1 (or the pseudogene TRBV3-2) to TRBJ1-3; D is uncertain. The sample taken for sequencing was peripheral blood. The receptor's source is a man aged 55 to 70 with COVID-19, enrolled during active disease. The CDR3 DNA is TGTGCCAGCAGCCCGACATCTCCTGGAAACACCATATATTTT. Translation gives CASSPTSPGNTIYF.